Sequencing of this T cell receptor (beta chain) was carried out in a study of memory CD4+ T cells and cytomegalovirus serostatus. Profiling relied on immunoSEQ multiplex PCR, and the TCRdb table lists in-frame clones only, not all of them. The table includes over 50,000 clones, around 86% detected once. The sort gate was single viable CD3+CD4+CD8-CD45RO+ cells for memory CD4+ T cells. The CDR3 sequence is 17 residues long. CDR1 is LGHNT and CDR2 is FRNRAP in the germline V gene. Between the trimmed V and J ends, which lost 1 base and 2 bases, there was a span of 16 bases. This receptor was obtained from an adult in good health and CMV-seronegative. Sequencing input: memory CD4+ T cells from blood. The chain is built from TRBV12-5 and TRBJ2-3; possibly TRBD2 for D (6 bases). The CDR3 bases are TGTGCTAGTGGTTTGGGAACTAGCAGAGGGTTCACAGATACGCAGTATTTT. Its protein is CASGLGTSRGFTDTQYF. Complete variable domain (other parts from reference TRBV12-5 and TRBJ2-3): DARVTQTPRHKVTEMGQEVTMRCQPILGHNTVFWYRQTMMQGLELLAYFRNRAPLDDSGMPKDRFSAEMPDATLATLKIQPSEPRDSAVYFCASGLGTSRGFTDTQYFGPGTRLTVL.